A selection of T cell receptor beta chains follows, all from one sample in a study of T cell responses to AZD1222 COVID-19 vaccine. The table came from immunoSEQ multiplex PCR; TCRdb's copy has only in-frame clones and leaves some out. The profile shows 100,000 to 150,000 clones, 88% of them singletons. The material sequenced was peripheral blood, taken on day 0 of AZD1222 vaccination. These receptors were obtained from an adult in good health. CDR3s include the opening cysteine and the closing phenylalanine or tryptophan. A D gene is named only where the DNA matches it firmly. Clone sizes are given selectively: once, few, many, or a class where the clone is expanded.

clone_size	v_call	d_call	j_call	cdr3_aa	cdr3_nt
NA	TRBV4-2	NA	TRBJ1-6	CASSQVRGDSPLHF	TGTGCCAGCAGCCAAGTGAGGGGCGATTCACCCCTCCACTTT
NA	TRBV10-3	NA	TRBJ2-1	CAISEEALSSYNEQFF	TGTGCCATCAGTGAAGAAGCCCTTAGCTCCTACAATGAGCAGTTCTTC
once	TRBV29-1	TRBD2	TRBJ2-7	CSVELEGGPGYEQYF	TGCAGCGTTGAACTCGAGGGAGGGCCGGGCTACGAGCAGTACTTC
once	TRBV2	NA	TRBJ2-7	CASTGPVSYEQYF	TGTGCCAGCACAGGACCGGTCTCCTACGAGCAGTACTTC
NA	TRBV4-2	NA	TRBJ2-5	CASSQGGGGAETQYF	TGTGCCAGCAGCCAAGGTGGAGGGGGCGCGGAGACCCAGTACTTC
NA	TRBV19	NA	TRBJ1-4	CASRLGASTNEKLFF	TGTGCCAGTAGATTGGGGGCGTCAACTAATGAAAAACTGTTTTTT
NA	TRBV27	NA	TRBJ2-3	CASSVASGLQYF	TGTGCCAGCAGTGTGGCGTCGGGGCTGCAGTATTTT
NA	TRBV18	NA	TRBJ1-1	CASSPPSARGTEAFF	TGTGCCAGCTCACCACCGTCAGCACGCGGCACTGAAGCTTTCTTT
NA	TRBV19	TRBD2	TRBJ2-5	CASSLLAGGETQYF	TGTGCCAGTAGCTTACTAGCGGGAGGGGAGACCCAGTACTTC
NA	TRBV5-1	NA	TRBJ1-1	CASSSVYSTEAFF	TGCGCCAGCAGCTCGGTCTATTCGACTGAAGCTTTCTTT
NA	TRBV12-5	NA	TRBJ1-2	CASGPPARGVGYTF	TGTGCTAGTGGTCCCCCGGCTCGCGGAGTTGGCTACACCTTC
NA	TRBV5-1	NA	TRBJ1-2	CASSFSDSYGYTF	TGCGCCAGCAGCTTTAGCGACAGCTATGGCTACACCTTC
NA	TRBV5-1	TRBD1	TRBJ2-3	CASRPGTGTDTQYF	TGCGCCAGCAGGCCCGGGACAGGGACAGATACGCAGTATTTT
NA	TRBV18	TRBD2	TRBJ2-7	CASSPRTSVGTYEQYF	TGTGCCAGCTCACCGCGGACTAGCGTTGGAACCTACGAGCAGTACTTC
few	TRBV7-9	TRBD1	TRBJ1-1	CASSLGDRFEAFF	TGTGCCAGCAGCTTAGGGGACAGATTTGAAGCTTTCTTT
NA	TRBV3-1/TRBV3-2	NA	TRBJ2-7	CASSQMGTGEQYF	TGTGCCAGCAGCCAGATGGGAACGGGGGAGCAGTACTTC
NA	TRBV7-2	TRBD2	TRBJ2-3	CASSSRLAGLTDTQYF	TGTGCCAGCAGCTCCAGACTAGCGGGATTGACAGATACGCAGTATTTT
NA	TRBV19	TRBD1	TRBJ2-3	CASTTAGQGFTSSSSTDTQYF	TGTGCCAGTACAACCGCAGGACAGGGGTTCACTAGTAGTTCTAGCACAGATACGCAGTATTTT
NA	TRBV12-3/TRBV12-4	NA	TRBJ1-5	CASSPGQRQPQHF	TGTGCCAGCAGCCCCGGGCAGAGGCAGCCCCAGCATTTT
NA	TRBV7-2	NA	TRBJ1-2	CASSVTDTYGYTF	TGTGCCAGCAGCGTTACAGATACCTATGGCTACACCTTC
NA	TRBV7-8	NA	TRBJ2-5	CASSWVVGKETQYF	TGTGCCAGCAGCTGGGTGGTGGGGAAAGAGACCCAGTACTTC
NA	TRBV5-5	NA	TRBJ1-2	CASSLVLYGYTF	TGTGCCAGCAGCTTGGTACTTTATGGCTACACCTTC
NA	TRBV28	NA	TRBJ1-5	CASSRSVQPQHF	TGTGCCAGCAGCCGCTCCGTCCAGCCCCAGCATTTT
NA	TRBV5-6	NA	TRBJ2-1	CASSLGAQGNNEQFF	TGTGCCAGCAGCTTGGGGGCACAGGGTAACAATGAGCAGTTCTTC
NA	TRBV27	NA	TRBJ2-3	CASSLGYRGTQYF	TGTGCCAGCAGTTTAGGGTACAGAGGTACGCAGTATTTT
NA	TRBV6-5	NA	TRBJ2-4	CASSLGGPSIQYF	TGTGCCAGCAGTCTTGGGGGGCCGAGCATTCAGTACTTC
once	TRBV5-4	NA	TRBJ1-1	CASSSQLMNTEAFF	TGTGCCAGCAGCTCACAACTTATGAACACTGAAGCTTTCTTT
NA	TRBV10-3	TRBD2	TRBJ2-3	CAISPASSGRAADTQYF	TGTGCCATCAGTCCGGCCTCTAGCGGGAGGGCCGCAGATACGCAGTATTTT
NA	TRBV19	NA	TRBJ1-5	CATKREILSNQPQHF	TGTGCCACTAAGCGGGAGATCCTTAGCAATCAGCCCCAGCATTTT
NA	TRBV5-1	NA	TRBJ1-2	CASSTQDSSQGYTF	TGCGCCAGCAGTACCCAGGACTCGTCTCAGGGCTACACCTTC
NA	TRBV7-8	TRBD1	TRBJ2-7	CASSQSAGTGFAYEQYF	TGTGCCAGCAGCCAGTCTGCCGGGACAGGGTTCGCCTACGAGCAGTACTTC
NA	TRBV7-9	NA	TRBJ2-7	CASSPLTSPYEQYF	TGTGCCAGCAGCCCCCTGACTAGTCCCTACGAGCAGTACTTC
NA	TRBV9	NA	TRBJ2-4	CASSVDFRGGNIQYF	TGTGCCAGCAGCGTAGATTTCAGGGGGGGAAACATTCAGTACTTC